The clone carrying this T cell receptor beta chain has only a few counts. The antigen remains unidentified. This specimen comes from a study of identical twins. Study results and limitations: In cord blood, abundant beta clonotypes had fewer insertions; memory showed no trend.

TCRdb ran MiXCR on the 5' RACE reads and lists one entry per CDR3 protein. The sample lists just over 500,000 distinct CDR3 sequences, approximately 22% occurring once. Per germline, CDR1 DFQATT and CDR2 SNEGSKA (reference sequence). CDR3 length: 13 residues. Trimming left V 0 bases short and J 7 bases short, with 12 bases between. In addition, the sample was reused for a study of T cells expressing NK-cell markers. This second study says: Sorted CD3+CD56+NKG2C+, CD3+CD56+NKG2C- and CD3+CD56-NKG2C+ T cells supplied TCR beta repertoires. In four donors, dominant clonotypes made up 28.3-60.1% of CD3+CD56-NKG2C+ cells.

The rearrangement uses TRBV20-1 and TRBJ1-1; D gene unclear. The clonotype comes from a woman aged 18 to 35 in good health. The sample taken for sequencing was CD4+ T cells sorted from blood. The CDR3 loop reads CSARDVLRGEAFF. The DNA for the CDR3 is TGCAGTGCTAGAGATGTCCTCAGAGGTGAAGCTTTCTTT.